These T cell receptor beta chains were read from a single sample in a study of cytomegalovirus exposure and HLA in healthy donors. Using immunoSEQ multiplex PCR, the repertoire was profiled, and TCRdb retains in-frame clones only, with some absent. The sample carries about 340,000 clones, about nine tenths recorded once. The sequenced sample was PBMCs. The receptors were sampled from a woman younger than 30 in good health and CMV-seronegative. Each CDR3 is given with its conserved first and last residue. A D gene is named only where the DNA matches it firmly. Expanded clones are given a class, and other clones once, few, many or no size at all.

v_call: TRBV4-3; clone_size: NA; j_call: TRBJ1-5; d_call: NA; cdr3_aa: CASSQDLRGNQPQHF; cdr3_nt: TGCGCCAGCAGCCAAGATCTTAGAGGGAATCAGCCCCAGCATTTT
v_call: TRBV15; clone_size: NA; j_call: TRBJ2-1; d_call: TRBD1; cdr3_aa: CATRAGTGVSYNEQFF; cdr3_nt: TGTGCCACCAGGGCCGGGACAGGGGTCTCCTACAATGAGCAGTTCTTC
v_call: TRBV4-2; clone_size: NA; j_call: TRBJ1-2; d_call: TRBD1; cdr3_aa: CASSQAGLRGGDRGSSGYTF; cdr3_nt: TGTGCCAGCAGCCAAGCTGGGCTCCGAGGGGGGGACAGGGGATCTTCTGGCTACACCTTC
v_call: TRBV5-4; clone_size: NA; j_call: TRBJ2-7; d_call: NA; cdr3_aa: CASSPSGTSRSYEQYF; cdr3_nt: TGTGCCAGCAGCCCGTCCGGGACAAGCCGTTCCTACGAGCAGTACTTC
v_call: TRBV4-1; clone_size: NA; j_call: TRBJ1-2; d_call: TRBD1; cdr3_aa: CASSQDWTGGSQYGYTF; cdr3_nt: TGCGCCAGCAGCCAAGATTGGACAGGGGGCAGTCAGTATGGCTACACCTTC
v_call: TRBV18; clone_size: NA; j_call: TRBJ2-7; d_call: TRBD2; cdr3_aa: CASSRSGGLSYEQYF; cdr3_nt: TGTGCCAGCTCACGTTCGGGGGGTCTAAGCTACGAGCAGTACTTC
v_call: TRBV19; clone_size: NA; j_call: TRBJ1-2; d_call: TRBD1; cdr3_aa: CASRALGQGDYGYTF; cdr3_nt: TGTGCCAGTAGGGCTCTGGGACAGGGGGACTATGGCTACACCTTC
v_call: TRBV7-9; clone_size: NA; j_call: TRBJ2-7; d_call: TRBD2; cdr3_aa: CASSSLAGGTYEQYF; cdr3_nt: TGTGCCAGCAGCTCCCTAGCGGGAGGTACTTACGAGCAGTACTTC
v_call: TRBV19; clone_size: NA; j_call: TRBJ2-5; d_call: NA; cdr3_aa: CASDVGHGETQYF; cdr3_nt: TGTGCCAGTGACGTGGGACACGGGGAGACCCAGTACTTC
v_call: TRBV27; clone_size: NA; j_call: TRBJ2-1; d_call: NA; cdr3_aa: CASSLPRADEQFF; cdr3_nt: TGTGCCAGCAGTCTGCCCCGAGCCGATGAGCAGTTCTTC
v_call: TRBV5-1; clone_size: NA; j_call: TRBJ1-5; d_call: TRBD1; cdr3_aa: CASSFQSRDRVNQPQHF; cdr3_nt: TGCGCCAGCAGCTTTCAATCACGGGACAGGGTCAATCAGCCCCAGCATTTT
v_call: TRBV2; clone_size: NA; j_call: TRBJ2-5; d_call: NA; cdr3_aa: CASAGRGETQYF; cdr3_nt: TGTGCCAGCGCGGGGCGAGGGGAGACCCAGTACTTC
v_call: TRBV2; clone_size: NA; j_call: TRBJ1-1; d_call: TRBD1; cdr3_aa: CASSRQGDTEAFF; cdr3_nt: TGTGCCAGCAGTCGGCAGGGGGATACTGAAGCTTTCTTT
v_call: TRBV6-5; clone_size: NA; j_call: TRBJ1-2; d_call: NA; cdr3_aa: CASSYSGRRLPYGYTF; cdr3_nt: TGTGCCAGCAGTTACTCTGGGCGGAGGCTCCCCTATGGCTACACCTTC
v_call: TRBV7-2; clone_size: NA; j_call: TRBJ1-5; d_call: NA; cdr3_aa: CASSRGAGDNQPQHF; cdr3_nt: TGTGCCAGCAGCCGTGGGGCAGGGGACAATCAGCCCCAGCATTTT
v_call: TRBV5-5; clone_size: NA; j_call: TRBJ2-7; d_call: TRBD1; cdr3_aa: CASSFGGQVSYEQYF; cdr3_nt: TGTGCCAGCAGCTTTGGGGGACAGGTCTCCTACGAGCAGTACTTC
v_call: TRBV5-5; clone_size: NA; j_call: TRBJ2-4; d_call: NA; cdr3_aa: CASSSFIAVTAKNIQYF; cdr3_nt: TGTGCCAGCAGCTCCTTTATAGCGGTAACAGCCAAAAACATTCAGTACTTC
v_call: TRBV4-2; clone_size: NA; j_call: TRBJ2-4; d_call: TRBD2; cdr3_aa: CASSQRLAGVVNIQYF; cdr3_nt: TGTGCCAGCAGCCAAAGGCTAGCGGGAGTTGTAAACATTCAGTACTTC
v_call: TRBV2; clone_size: NA; j_call: TRBJ2-7; d_call: TRBD1; cdr3_aa: CARQGTNYEQYF; cdr3_nt: TGTGCCAGACAGGGGACGAACTACGAGCAGTACTTC
v_call: TRBV6-5; clone_size: few; j_call: TRBJ2-7; d_call: NA; cdr3_aa: CASTRGRADGEQYF; cdr3_nt: TGTGCCAGCACCAGGGGCAGGGCGGATGGCGAGCAGTACTTC
v_call: TRBV13; clone_size: NA; j_call: TRBJ2-3; d_call: TRBD2; cdr3_aa: CASSLIGTSGGTQYF; cdr3_nt: TGTGCCAGCAGCTTAATTGGGACTAGCGGGGGTACGCAGTATTTT
v_call: TRBV27; clone_size: NA; j_call: TRBJ2-2; d_call: NA; cdr3_aa: CASSLLGEGAGELFF; cdr3_nt: TGTGCCAGCAGTTTATTGGGGGAGGGGGCCGGGGAGCTGTTTTTT
v_call: TRBV9; clone_size: NA; j_call: TRBJ1-2; d_call: TRBD1; cdr3_aa: CASRGRDRVYGYTF; cdr3_nt: TGTGCCAGCAGGGGTAGGGACAGGGTCTATGGCTACACCTTC
v_call: TRBV4-3; clone_size: NA; j_call: TRBJ2-1; d_call: TRBD2; cdr3_aa: CASSQEGTSGDYNEQFF; cdr3_nt: TGCGCCAGCAGCCAAGAGGGGACTAGCGGGGATTACAATGAGCAGTTCTTC
v_call: TRBV5-1; clone_size: NA; j_call: TRBJ2-7; d_call: NA; cdr3_aa: CASSWSDKTGPSGEQYF; cdr3_nt: TGCGCCAGCAGCTGGAGCGATAAGACAGGCCCAAGCGGCGAGCAGTACTTC
v_call: TRBV6-1; clone_size: NA; j_call: TRBJ2-1; d_call: TRBD1; cdr3_aa: CASIRTGSEQFF; cdr3_nt: TGTGCCAGCATTAGGACAGGGTCTGAGCAGTTCTTC
v_call: TRBV10-3; clone_size: NA; j_call: TRBJ1-2; d_call: NA; cdr3_aa: CAISVGGAGYGYTF; cdr3_nt: TGTGCCATCAGTGTCGGCGGAGCTGGGTATGGCTACACCTTC
v_call: TRBV18; clone_size: many; j_call: TRBJ2-7; d_call: NA; cdr3_aa: CASSPRLEGRTYEQYF; cdr3_nt: TGTGCCAGCTCACCACGGCTGGAGGGGAGGACCTACGAGCAGTACTTC
v_call: TRBV9; clone_size: once; j_call: TRBJ1-5; d_call: NA; cdr3_aa: CASSVEGRVDQPQHF; cdr3_nt: TGTGCCAGCAGCGTAGAGGGGAGGGTAGATCAGCCCCAGCATTTT
v_call: TRBV6-6; clone_size: NA; j_call: TRBJ1-2; d_call: TRBD1; cdr3_aa: CASRTGGAETPGGYTF; cdr3_nt: TGTGCCAGCCGGACAGGGGGGGCTGAAACGCCGGGAGGCTACACCTTC
v_call: TRBV5-8; clone_size: NA; j_call: TRBJ2-5; d_call: NA; cdr3_aa: CASSLEGGTQYF; cdr3_nt: TGTGCCAGCAGCTTGGAAGGCGGGACCCAGTACTTC
v_call: TRBV5-1; clone_size: NA; j_call: TRBJ2-2; d_call: NA; cdr3_aa: CASSPGHRGSGTGELFF; cdr3_nt: TGCGCCAGCAGCCCGGGACACCGCGGGTCGGGCACCGGGGAGCTGTTTTTT
v_call: TRBV7-6; clone_size: NA; j_call: TRBJ1-1; d_call: TRBD1; cdr3_aa: CASSLKAGGTNTEAFF; cdr3_nt: TGTGCCAGCAGCTTAAAGGCAGGGGGGACGAACACTGAAGCTTTCTTT
v_call: TRBV5-5; clone_size: NA; j_call: TRBJ2-5; d_call: TRBD2; cdr3_aa: CASSPGLAGETQYF; cdr3_nt: TGTGCCAGCAGCCCGGGACTAGCGGGAGAGACCCAGTACTTC
v_call: TRBV6-8; clone_size: NA; j_call: TRBJ1-4; d_call: TRBD1; cdr3_aa: CASSRNRDSDEKLFF; cdr3_nt: TGTGCCAGCAGTCGTAACCGGGACAGTGATGAAAAACTGTTTTTT
v_call: TRBV27; clone_size: once; j_call: TRBJ1-1; d_call: NA; cdr3_aa: CASSPQSITEAFF; cdr3_nt: TGTGCCAGCAGTCCCCAATCTATCACTGAAGCTTTCTTT
v_call: TRBV4-2; clone_size: few; j_call: TRBJ2-7; d_call: TRBD2; cdr3_aa: CASSQGTSGRGSYEQYF; cdr3_nt: TGTGCCAGCAGCCAAGGTACTAGCGGGAGGGGCTCCTACGAGCAGTACTTC
v_call: TRBV5-1; clone_size: NA; j_call: TRBJ1-1; d_call: NA; cdr3_aa: CASSSSPDGGQTEAFF; cdr3_nt: TGCGCCAGCAGCTCTTCTCCTGACGGTGGGCAGACTGAAGCTTTCTTT
v_call: TRBV5-6; clone_size: NA; j_call: TRBJ2-1; d_call: TRBD2; cdr3_aa: CASSPLGLASYNEQFF; cdr3_nt: TGTGCCAGCAGCCCCCTTGGACTAGCAAGCTACAATGAGCAGTTCTTC
v_call: TRBV2; clone_size: NA; j_call: TRBJ2-7; d_call: NA; cdr3_aa: CASSISSYEQYF; cdr3_nt: TGTGCCAGCAGCATTAGCTCCTACGAGCAGTACTTC
v_call: TRBV5-1; clone_size: NA; j_call: TRBJ2-7; d_call: TRBD1; cdr3_aa: CASSRGQFYEQYF; cdr3_nt: TGCGCCAGCAGCCGGGGACAGTTCTACGAGCAGTACTTC
v_call: TRBV11-2; clone_size: NA; j_call: TRBJ2-1; d_call: TRBD2; cdr3_aa: CATTGGSSYNEQFF; cdr3_nt: TGTGCCACCACGGGGGGGTCCTCCTACAATGAGCAGTTCTTC
v_call: TRBV4-1; clone_size: NA; j_call: TRBJ2-7; d_call: TRBD2; cdr3_aa: CASSHPVAGDYEQYF; cdr3_nt: TGCGCCAGCAGCCACCCCGTGGCGGGAGACTACGAGCAGTACTTC
v_call: TRBV25-1; clone_size: NA; j_call: TRBJ1-1; d_call: TRBD1; cdr3_aa: CASSWGQWNTEAFF; cdr3_nt: TGTGCCAGCAGCTGGGGACAGTGGAACACTGAAGCTTTCTTT
v_call: TRBV11-2; clone_size: NA; j_call: TRBJ2-3; d_call: NA; cdr3_aa: CASSQSGSSTDTQYF; cdr3_nt: TGTGCCAGCAGCCAAAGCGGGTCTAGCACAGATACGCAGTATTTT
v_call: TRBV23-1; clone_size: NA; j_call: TRBJ1-2; d_call: NA; cdr3_aa: CASSPPQHTNYGYTF; cdr3_nt: TGCGCCAGCAGTCCACCACAGCATACTAACTATGGCTACACCTTC
v_call: TRBV27; clone_size: NA; j_call: TRBJ2-1; d_call: NA; cdr3_aa: CASPLLLPSHIGSEQFF; cdr3_nt: TGTGCCAGTCCCTTACTACTACCGTCCCACATCGGCAGTGAGCAGTTCTTC
v_call: TRBV4-1; clone_size: once; j_call: TRBJ2-7; d_call: NA; cdr3_aa: CASSLRVAEEQYF; cdr3_nt: TGCGCCAGCAGCCTAAGGGTAGCGGAGGAGCAGTACTTC
v_call: TRBV6-6; clone_size: NA; j_call: TRBJ2-5; d_call: NA; cdr3_aa: CASSYSPPGGETQYF; cdr3_nt: TGTGCCAGCAGTTACTCGCCCCCCGGTGGTGAGACCCAGTACTTC
v_call: TRBV4-3; clone_size: NA; j_call: TRBJ2-2; d_call: NA; cdr3_aa: CASSQDSGSNTGELFF; cdr3_nt: TGCGCCAGCAGCCAAGACTCAGGTTCGAACACCGGGGAGCTGTTTTTT
v_call: TRBV5-4; clone_size: NA; j_call: TRBJ2-7; d_call: NA; cdr3_aa: CASSPQEPRRYEQYF; cdr3_nt: TGTGCCAGCAGCCCACAGGAACCGAGACGCTACGAGCAGTACTTC
v_call: TRBV7-3; clone_size: once; j_call: TRBJ2-7; d_call: TRBD1; cdr3_aa: CASSQTGTGADEQYF; cdr3_nt: TGTGCCAGCAGCCAAACCGGGACAGGGGCGGACGAGCAGTACTTC
v_call: TRBV9; clone_size: NA; j_call: TRBJ2-2; d_call: NA; cdr3_aa: CASREDSNTGELFF; cdr3_nt: TGTGCCAGCAGAGAGGACAGCAACACCGGGGAGCTGTTTTTT
v_call: TRBV5-8; clone_size: NA; j_call: TRBJ1-5; d_call: TRBD1; cdr3_aa: CASSLEQGANQPQHF; cdr3_nt: TGTGCCAGCAGCTTGGAACAGGGGGCAAATCAGCCCCAGCATTTT
v_call: TRBV2; clone_size: NA; j_call: TRBJ1-5; d_call: NA; cdr3_aa: CASSEQGNVQPQHF; cdr3_nt: TGTGCCAGCAGTGAGCAGGGGAACGTTCAGCCCCAGCATTTT